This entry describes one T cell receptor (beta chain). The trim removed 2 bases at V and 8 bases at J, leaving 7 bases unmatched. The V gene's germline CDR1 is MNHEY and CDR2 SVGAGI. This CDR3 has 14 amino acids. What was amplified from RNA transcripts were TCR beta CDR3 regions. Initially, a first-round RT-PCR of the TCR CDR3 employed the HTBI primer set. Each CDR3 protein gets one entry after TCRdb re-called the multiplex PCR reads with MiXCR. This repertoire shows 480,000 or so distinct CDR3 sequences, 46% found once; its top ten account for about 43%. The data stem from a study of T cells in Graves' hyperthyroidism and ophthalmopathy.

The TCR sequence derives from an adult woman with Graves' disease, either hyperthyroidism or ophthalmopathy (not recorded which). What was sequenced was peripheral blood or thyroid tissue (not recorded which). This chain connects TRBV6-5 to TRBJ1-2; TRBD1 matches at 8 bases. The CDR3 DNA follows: TGTGCCAGCAGTTACGGACAGGGCCCGGGGGGCTACACCTTC. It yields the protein CASSYGQGPGGYTF.